This T cell receptor (beta chain) was captured in a study of memory CD4+ T cells and cytomegalovirus serostatus. This clone was seen only once. Sequenced by immunoSEQ multiplex PCR; TCRdb stores in-frame clones only, minus some. Here the sample spans some 30,000 clones, around 76% being singletons. Single viable CD3+CD4+CD8-CD45RO+ cells were sorted as the memory CD4+ T cells. Trimming removed 4 bases at V and 5 bases at J, with 15 bases between. This CDR3 spans 15 amino acids. The germline V gene encodes CDR1 MNHEY and CDR2 SMNVEV (reference sequence). The receptor comes from an adult in good health and CMV-seronegative. Some clones in this sample may be carry-over from other donors' samples. The gene calls are TRBV27 and TRBJ1-5; D gene uncertain. The sample taken for sequencing was memory CD4+ T cells from blood. CDR3 amino acids: CASSSFGYGDQPQHF. The CDR3 nucleotides are TGTGCCAGCAGTTCATTCGGGTACGGGGATCAGCCCCAGCATTTT.